This paragraph covers one TCR beta chain sequence. TCRdb's copy holds only in-frame clones and misses some; the assay was immunoSEQ multiplex PCR. The table has roughly 230,000 clones, 80% to 90% seen once. The record originates from a study of blood T cell repertoires in COVID-19. The sequencing input was PBMCs or T cells enriched from blood (not recorded which). This TCR came from a woman aged 50 to 65 who had been exposed to COVID-19.

CDR3 region: CASSTPSGGASDTQYF. For the CDR3, the DNA is TGCGCCAGCAGCACCCCTAGCGGGGGGGCGTCAGATACGCAGTATTTT. The chain couples TRBV5-1 to TRBJ2-3; 12 nucleotides align to TRBD2. V lost 4 bases to trimming and J lost 4 bases; unmatched junction nucleotides: 7. Germline V CDR1 and CDR2: SGHRS, YFSETQ. This CDR3 contains 16 residues.